This is a list of T cell receptor beta chains from one sample in a study of shared clonotypes between healthy human individuals. Sequenced by immunoSEQ multiplex PCR; TCRdb stores in-frame clones only, minus some. This table has over 850,000 clones, 75% to 80% appearing once. Sequencing was performed on memory CD4+ T cells from PBMCs. All receptors come from a man younger than 35 in good health. Some clones in this sample may be carry-over from other donors' samples. Each CDR3 is given with its conserved first and last residue. A D gene is named only where the DNA matches it firmly. Clone size is shown for a subset of rows, as once, few, many or a class of expanded clone.

v_call	d_call	j_call	clone_size	cdr3_aa	cdr3_nt
TRBV10-3	.	TRBJ1-1	many	CAISESEPNTEAFF	TGTGCCATCAGTGAGTCTGAGCCAAACACTGAAGCTTTCTTT
TRBV2	.	TRBJ2-7	.	CASSVGYEQYF	TGTGCCAGCAGTGTTGGCTACGAGCAGTACTTC
TRBV5-4	TRBD2	TRBJ2-2	.	CASSKKLAGGTGELFF	TGTGCCAGCAGCAAAAAACTAGCGGGAGGGACCGGGGAGCTGTTTTTT
TRBV5-4	.	TRBJ1-1	.	CASSLEWGNTEAFF	TGTGCCAGCAGCTTAGAATGGGGAAACACTGAAGCTTTCTTT
TRBV7-2	TRBD2	TRBJ2-7	.	CASSFTSGAYEQYF	TGTGCCAGCAGCTTTACTAGCGGCGCCTACGAGCAGTACTTC
TRBV2	.	TRBJ1-1	.	CASNPGWREAFF	TGTGCCAGCAACCCAGGGTGGCGGGAAGCTTTCTTT
TRBV28	TRBD1	TRBJ2-3	.	CASSRLSGTAKDTQYF	TGTGCCAGCAGCAGGCTGTCCGGGACAGCCAAAGATACGCAGTATTTT
TRBV11-2	.	TRBJ1-2	once	CASSLVRGVDGYTF	TGTGCCAGCAGCTTAGTACGGGGTGTCGATGGCTACACCTTC
TRBV2	.	TRBJ2-1	.	CASRAGLYNEQFF	TGTGCCAGCAGGGCGGGACTCTACAATGAGCAGTTCTTC
TRBV7-2	.	TRBJ1-3	.	CASSLQGQNGNTIYF	TGTGCCAGCAGCTTACAGGGTCAGAATGGAAACACCATATATTTT
TRBV30	.	TRBJ2-5	.	CAWSPLTQYQETQYF	TGTGCCTGGAGTCCCCTAACCCAGTACCAAGAGACCCAGTACTTC